This TCR beta chain was sequenced for a study of cytomegalovirus exposure and HLA in healthy donors. The trim removed 0 bases at V and 1 base at J, leaving 4 bases unmatched. CDR3 length equals 15 residues. In germline, CDR1 is SGHRS, CDR2 YFSETQ. About this clone: Antigen unknown.

Primers included in the PCR were 60 Vbeta and 13 Jbeta primers. Sequenced by immunoSEQ multiplex PCR; TCRdb stores in-frame clones only, minus some. This sample has a few hundred thousand clones; approximately 70% occur once, and the top ten carry about 2.2%. General study results and limits: The authors reported that TCR beta sequences could predict HLA-A and HLA-B alleles. These predictions were accurate for most subjects in the first cohort.

Participants comprised healthy donors of bone marrow. Material: PBMCs. This chain links TRBV5-1 with TRBJ2-7; 7 positions match TRBD1. The clonotype comes from a female donor in good health and CMV-seronegative. The CDR3 here is CASSLEGAQSYEQYF. The CDR3 bases are TGCGCCAGCAGCTTGGAGGGGGCGCAGTCCTACGAGCAGTACTTC.